Each of the 17 T cell receptor beta chains below was sequenced from the same sample in a study of cytotoxic CD8 clonotypes in ibrutinib-treated CLL. Only in-frame clones appear in the TCRdb table, and some are missing; sequencing was by immunoSEQ multiplex PCR. The sample lists roughly 150,000 clones; around 84% were seen once. The source material was PBMCs, sampled after 12 months of ibrutinib treatment. The origin of the receptors is a human donor with chronic lymphocytic leukemia.

The chain joins TRBV5-5 to TRBJ2-7; 9 bases line up with TRBD1. Trimming removed 3 bases from V and 3 bases from J; junction bases left unmatched: 10. The CDR3 extends over 16 amino acids. In germline, CDR1 is SGHKS, CDR2 YYEKEE (reference sequence). CDR3 loop: CASSSGLRDRVYEQYF. In DNA, the CDR3 is TGTGCCAGCAGCTCCGGGCTCCGGGACAGGGTCTACGAGCAGTACTTC. Full variable domain (missing parts from reference TRBV5-5 and TRBJ2-7): DAGVTQSPTHLIKTRGQQVTLRCSPISGHKSVSWYQQVLGQGPQFIFQYYEKEERGRGNFPDRFSARQFPNYSSELNVNALLLGDSALYLCASSSGLRDRVYEQYFGPGTRLTVT.

The chain is built from TRBV5-1 and TRBJ2-7; D possibly uses TRBD1 or TRBD2 (5 bases each). Trimming removed 4 bases from V and 7 bases from J, with 24 bases in between. Germline CDR1 and CDR2: SGHRS and YFSETQ. This CDR3 region has 16 residues. Here the CDR3 reads CASSLARDPGRQEQYF. CDR3 in DNA: TGCGCCAGCAGCCTAGCCCGGGACCCCGGGCGCCAAGAGCAGTACTTC.

The V gene is TRBV28, the J gene TRBJ1-4; no clear D. The V end lost 3 bases, the J end lost 0 bases, and 11 bases lay between the germline ends. Germline V gene lookup returns CDR1 MDHEN and CDR2 SYDVKM. The CDR3 runs to 16 residues. For the CDR3, the DNA is TGTGCCAGCAGTTTCTTACCCTCTACAACTAATGAAAAACTGTTTTTT. Translating it yields CASSFLPSTTNEKLFF.

This clone was seen a handful of times. The CDR3 region has the DNA TGTGCCAGCAGTCCACAGGGGGTGAACACTGAAGCTTTCTTT. Amino acids: CASSPQGVNTEAFF. The chain joins TRBV27 to TRBJ1-1, with 8 bases that match TRBD1. Unmatched junction bases numbered 2, after V lost 5 bases and J lost 0 bases. Germline CDR1 is MNHEY and CDR2 is SMNVEV (reference sequence). The CDR3 has 14 residues.

The chain combines TRBV28 with TRBJ2-7; 10 nucleotides line up with TRBD1. CDR3 length: 15 amino acids. Germline trimming cut 3 bases from V and 3 bases from J; bases unmatched to any gene: 5. From germline, CDR1 is MDHEN and CDR2 SYDVKM. The CDR3 region has the DNA TGTGCCAGCAGTTTCTGGCGGGACAGGGGCTACGAGCAGTACTTC. This gives the protein CASSFWRDRGYEQYF.

On this clone: The junction departs from germline at one end; a sequencing error may be responsible. The CDR3 region is CASSLVAGEQYF. The CDR3 region has the DNA TGTGCCAGCAGCTTGGTCGCAGGGGAGCAGTACTTC. The rearrangement joins TRBV5-3 to TRBJ2-7; D might be TRBD1 (5 bases). TRBV5-3 is known as an ORF, though its function is uncertain. This CDR3 region has 12 residues.

Only one count was recorded for this clone. The chain has TRBV11-1 and TRBJ2-1; TRBD2 matches 7 bases. This CDR3 has 14 residues. V dropped 2 bases and J dropped 9; count of bases not matched to a gene: 7. Germline loops: CDR1 SGHAT, CDR2 FQDESV (reference sequence). The CDR3 DNA sequence: TGTGCCAGCAGCTTACTAGCGGAGCTGGGTGAGCAGTTCTTC. Amino acids: CASSLLAELGEQFF.

J is TRBJ2-7 and V is TRBV11-1; 8 positions match TRBD2. Trimming cost V 7 bases and J 2 bases; bases outside gene matches: 4. Germline CDR1 SGHAT, CDR2 FQDESV (reference sequence). This CDR3 comprises 13 residues. This chain's CDR3 is CASTREAPYEQYF. The DNA of the CDR3 is TGTGCCAGCACGCGGGAGGCTCCCTACGAGCAGTACTTC. The variable domain in full, with the rest retrieved from reference TRBV11-1 and TRBJ2-7, is EAEVAQSPRYKITEKSQAVAFWCDPISGHATLYWYRQILGQGPELLVQFQDESVVDDSQLPKDRFSAERLKGVDSTLKIQPAELGDSAMYLCASTREAPYEQYFGPGTRLTVT.

The CDR3 sequence is CASSIQGEVAGETQYF. DNA of the CDR3: TGTGCCAGCAGTATACAGGGAGAGGTCGCAGGGGAGACCCAGTACTTC. The rearrangement joins TRBV7-9 to TRBJ2-5; tentatively, D is TRBD1 (6 bases). The V gene's germline CDR1 is SEHNR and CDR2 FQNEAQ (reference sequence). Between the trimmed V and J ends, which lost 6 bases and 5 bases, there was a span of 22 bases. The CDR3 runs 16 residues.

The genes are TRBV19 and TRBJ1-5; TRBD1 is a possible D gene (5 bases). The germline V gene has CDR1 LNHDA and CDR2 SQIVND (reference sequence). The CDR3 spans 16 residues. The V gene lost 1 base and the J gene lost 2 bases, with 12 bases spanning the gap. The DNA for the CDR3 is TGTGCCAGTAGTATAGTAGGGGTCACTGGCAATCAGCCCCAGCATTTT. This gives the protein CASSIVGVTGNQPQHF.

This clone was detected only once. V is TRBV4-3 and J is TRBJ2-3, with 7 bases lining up with TRBD2. This CDR3 spans 15 amino acids. The germline CDR1 and CDR2 sequences are LGHNA and YSLEER. J gave up 2 bases and V 10 bases, and 12 bases lay outside the gene matches. The CDR3 nucleotides read TGCGCCACCTCGGAAAGCGGGACTTCCACAGATACGCAGTATTTT. Amino acid sequence: CATSESGTSTDTQYF.

This rearrangement joins TRBV28 to TRBJ2-3; TRBD1 is a possible D gene (6 bases). Germline V gene lookup returns CDR1 MDHEN and CDR2 SYDVKM. The CDR3 is made up of 15 amino acids. Trimming shortened V by 6 bases and J by 1 base, and 14 bases separated the two germline ends. This chain's CDR3 is CASSPRGSGTDTQYF. CDR3 coding DNA: TGTGCCAGCAGCCCCAGGGGTAGCGGCACAGATACGCAGTATTTT.

The chain links TRBV7-3 to TRBJ2-7, with D perhaps matching TRBD2 (5 bases). This CDR3 spans 13 amino acids. Trimming stripped 5 bases from V and 4 bases from J, with 12 bases between. CDR1 SGHTA and CDR2 FQGTGA come from the germline V gene. This CDR3 is CASSPSRRYEQYF. The CDR3 coding sequence is TGTGCCAGCAGCCCTAGCAGACGGTACGAGCAGTACTTC.

This clone was observed a single time. This chain joins TRBV5-1 and TRBJ1-6; perhaps TRBD1 as D (5 bases). The V gene lost 7 bases and the J gene lost 3 bases, with 11 bases spanning the gap. This CDR3 spans 14 amino acids. The germline gives CDR1 SGHRS, CDR2 YFSETQ. The DNA for the CDR3 is TGCGCCAGCTGGCGGGGGGACTATAATTCACCCCTCCACTTT. Amino acids: CASWRGDYNSPLHF.

This clone was observed a single time. This sequence joins TRBV9 and TRBJ1-3; 7 bases are a match to TRBD1. CDR3 size: 16 residues. Germline assignment: CDR1 SGDLS and CDR2 YYNGEE. V dropped 1 base and J dropped 8; count of bases not matched to a gene: 12. The CDR3 DNA reads as TGTGCCAGCAGCGTATCCCACGTAAGGGGGCAAGACACCATATATTTT. Translated, it gives CASSVSHVRGQDTIYF. The full variable domain, in which reference TRBV9 and TRBJ1-3 provide the parts outside the CDR3, is DSGVTQTPKHLITATGQRVTLRCSPRSGDLSVYWYQQSLDQGLQFLIQYYNGEERAKGNILERFSAQQFPDLHSELNLSSLELGDSALYFCASSVSHVRGQDTIYFGEGSWLTVV.

The chain is built from TRBV29-1 and TRBJ2-1, with D possibly matching TRBD1 (5 bases). In germline, CDR1 is SQVTM, CDR2 ANQGSEA. The CDR3 totals 12 residues. V was shortened by 5 bases and J by 7 bases, with 12 bases between the two germline ends. This chain's CDR3 is CSVKGLWNEQFF. In DNA form, the CDR3 reads TGCAGCGTTAAGGGGCTATGGAATGAGCAGTTCTTC.

The rearrangement links TRBV5-3 to TRBJ1-2; unclear D gene. TRBV5-3 counts as an open reading frame of uncertain function. The V and J ends lost 5 bases and 2 bases respectively, with 10 bases between them. The CDR3 covers 13 residues. The CDR3 sequence: CARRPGINYGYTF. The CDR3 DNA sequence: TGTGCCAGAAGGCCGGGAATCAACTATGGCTACACCTTC.